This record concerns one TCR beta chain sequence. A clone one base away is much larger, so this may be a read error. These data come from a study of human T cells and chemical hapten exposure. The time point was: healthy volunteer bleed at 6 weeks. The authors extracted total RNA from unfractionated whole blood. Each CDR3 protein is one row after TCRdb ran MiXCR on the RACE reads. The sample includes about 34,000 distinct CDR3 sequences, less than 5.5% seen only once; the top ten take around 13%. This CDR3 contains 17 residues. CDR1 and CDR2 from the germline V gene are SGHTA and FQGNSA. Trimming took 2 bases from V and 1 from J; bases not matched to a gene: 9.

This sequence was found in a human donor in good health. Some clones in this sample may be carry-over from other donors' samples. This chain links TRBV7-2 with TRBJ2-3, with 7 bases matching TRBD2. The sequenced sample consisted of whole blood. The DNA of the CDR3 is TGTACCAGCAGCTTATGGCCGGCGGGGGTCCGCACAGATACGCAGTATTTT. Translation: CTSSLWPAGVRTDTQYF.